This TCR beta chain was found in a study of graft-versus-host responses after intestinal transplantation. Across the whole study: Multivisceral, liver-intestinal, or isolated intestinal grafts were transplanted into recipients. Following induction with anti-thymocyte globulin, all recipients were given tacrolimus and steroids for two to four years.

Assay: immunoSEQ multiplex PCR; the TCRdb copy retains only in-frame clones and omits some. This sample has over 120,000 clones; about nine tenths occur once, and the top ten carry 0.19%. Germline lookup yields CDR1 MNHEY and CDR2 SMNVEV (reference sequence). The germline V and J ends were trimmed by 1 base and 1 base, with 7 bases remaining between them. This CDR3 contains 15 residues. About this clone itself: Its antigen is not identified.

Overall study results and limits: With peak circulating GvH clone levels came an association with early post-transplant HvG declines. Individuals who had graft-donor T cell macrochimerism had allografts that showed high graft-versus-host to host-versus-graft clonal ratios.

This sequence joins TRBV27 and TRBJ1-4; D gene uncertain. The source of this sequence is a human donor who received an intestinal transplant. The sample in question was unstimulated CD4+ T cells sorted from spleen or lymph node cells, obtained before intestinal transplant. CDR3 region: CASSLYTKTNEKLFF. CDR3 coding DNA: TGTGCCAGCAGTTTATATACAAAAACTAATGAAAAACTGTTTTTT. Using reference TRBV27 and TRBJ1-4 for the parts outside the CDR3, the full variable domain is EAQVTQNPRYLITVTGKKLTVTCSQNMNHEYMSWYRQDPGLGLRQIYYSMNVEVTDKGDVPEGYKVSRKEKRNFPLILESPSPNQTSLYFCASSLYTKTNEKLFFGSGTQLSVL.